A selection of T cell receptor beta chains follows, all from one sample in a study of blood T cells in healthy people across ages. TCRdb redid the calling of the 5' RACE reads with MiXCR, one entry per CDR3 protein. This table has 1.8 million or so distinct CDR3 sequences, approximately 39% appearing once. The specimen sequenced was blood. The source of these receptors is a human donor in good health. The CDR3 runs from the conserved cysteine through the conserved F or W. The order of the fields is D gene, clone size, V gene, J gene, CDR3 DNA, CDR3 protein. The D gene is left open where the match is weak. Where a row states a size, it is once, few, many or the class of an expanded clone; other rows omit it.

>TRBD2|many|TRBV5-1|TRBJ2-3
TGTGCCAGCAGCTCCGGGACTACCAGCACAGATACGCAGTATTTT
CASSSGTTSTDTQYF
>TRBD1|NA|TRBV9|TRBJ2-3
TGTGCCTGCAGCGAGCGTCCCGGGACAGGGGAGTATGGCACAGATACGCAGTATTTT
CACSERPGTGEYGTDTQYF
>TRBD2|NA|TRBV7-7|TRBJ2-1
TGTGCCAGCAGCTTTAGCGGGGGGGCCGGGGGAAATGAGCGGTTCTTC
CASSFSGGAGGNERFF
>NA|NA|TRBV2|TRBJ2-7
TGTGCCAGCAGTGAAGACTACTACGAGCAGTACTTC
CASSEDYYEQYF
>NA|NA|TRBV27|TRBJ1-2
TGTGCCAGCTTAGACCCCTACTATGGCTACACCTTC
CASLDPYYGYTF
>NA|NA|TRBV7-9|TRBJ1-1
TGTGCCAGCAATCCGGGCGCTTTGAGTACTGAAGCTTTCTTT
CASNPGALSTEAFF
>NA|NA|TRBV10-3|TRBJ2-1
TGTGCCATCAGTGAGTTGAGAAGCCCGTGGCAGTTCTTC
CAISELRSPWQFF
>TRBD1|few|TRBV24-1|TRBJ2-1
TGTGCCACCAGTGCCCGGACAGGTCCTAATCCCTACAATGAGCAGTTCTTC
CATSARTGPNPYNEQFF
>NA|once|TRBV11-1|TRBJ1-1
TGTGCCAGCAGCTCGTTGTTGGAGGAAGCTTTCTTT
CASSSLLEEAFF
>NA|NA|TRBV7-2|TRBJ2-1
TGTGCCAGCAGCCTCACGGAAGGGTACTACAATGAACAGTTCTTC
CASSLTEGYYNEQFF
>TRBD2|NA|TRBV12-3/TRBV12-4|TRBJ2-5
TGTGCCAGCAGTTCCCCCCGGGAGGAGGGTAAAGAGACCCAGTACTTC
CASSSPREEGKETQYF
>TRBD1|NA|TRBV9|TRBJ2-1
TGTGCCAGCAGCGTACGGGCGGGACAGGGTCCTAATGAGCAGTTCTTC
CASSVRAGQGPNEQFF
>NA|few|TRBV3-1|TRBJ2-4
TGTGCCAGCAGCGATAATCCGTGGACAGAGCAGTACTTC
CASSDNPWTEQYF
>NA|many|TRBV29-1|TRBJ2-3
TGCAGTGGCGGGACACAAAGCACAGATACGCAGTATTTT
CSGGTQSTDTQYF
>TRBD1|few|TRBV20-1|TRBJ1-5
TGCAGTGTTGCTCAGGGGGTGGGTCAGCCCCAGCATTTT
CSVAQGVGQPQHF
>NA|NA|TRBV29-1|TRBJ2-1
TGCAGCGTTTGTTTGCAGGGCCACTACGAGCAGTTCTTC
CSVCLQGHYEQFF
>TRBD2|NA|TRBV28|TRBJ2-7
TGTGCCAGCAGTCGATCAGCCCCGGGAGGCGAAAGATCCTACGAGCAGTACTTC
CASSRSAPGGERSYEQYF
>TRBD1|few|TRBV12-3/TRBV12-4|TRBJ2-5
TGTGCCAGCAGTGGGACAGGGGGCTGGTTAGAGACCCAGTACTTC
CASSGTGGWLETQYF
>NA|NA|TRBV6-5|TRBJ1-2
TGTGCCAGCAGTTTGGACTTCTCAGGCCCCTATGGCTACACCTTC
CASSLDFSGPYGYTF
>NA|NA|TRBV28|TRBJ1-4
TGTGCCAGCAGTTTACCGGCAGGGCCGAATGAAAAACTGTTTTTT
CASSLPAGPNEKLFF
>NA|NA|TRBV9|TRBJ1-5
TGTGCCAGCAGTCCTAGCCACACGAACAATCAGCCCCAGCATTTT
CASSPSHTNNQPQHF
>TRBD1|few|TRBV6-1|TRBJ1-6
TGTGCCAGCAGTGACCCGGGACAGGGCCATTCACCCCTCCACTTT
CASSDPGQGHSPLHF
>NA|NA|TRBV7-2|TRBJ2-5
TGTGCCAGCAGCTCTAGTCACCAAGAGACCCAGTACTTC
CASSSSHQETQYF
>NA|NA|TRBV6-6|TRBJ1-2
TGTGCCAGCAGTTACTTTGTCTTTAACTATGGCTACACCTTC
CASSYFVFNYGYTF
>NA|few|TRBV12-3/TRBV12-4|TRBJ2-5
TGTGCCAGCAGTTTAGGATTTTGGATAGACGTCACGTATCCGGGAGAGACCCAGTACTTC
CASSLGFWIDVTYPGETQYF
>TRBD2|NA|TRBV10-3|TRBJ2-1
TGTGCCATCTTCCCCGGACGGGGGGGAAATGAGCAGTTCTTC
CAIFPGRGGNEQFF
>NA|few|TRBV6-5|TRBJ1-3
TGTGCCAGCAGTTACGGTCGACACCCTGGAAACACCATATATTTT
CASSYGRHPGNTIYF
>TRBD1|few|TRBV6-2/TRBV6-3|TRBJ1-2
TGTGCCAGCAAACCCACAGGGGATGGCTACACCTTC
CASKPTGDGYTF
>TRBD1|NA|TRBV20-1|TRBJ1-2
TGCAGTGCTAGTACGGCGGGACAGGGGCTCGGAAGTGGCTACACCTTC
CSASTAGQGLGSGYTF
>NA|NA|TRBV7-2|TRBJ2-7
TGTGCCAGCAGCCGTGACGGTCAATCAAGGGAGCAGTACTTC
CASSRDGQSREQYF
>NA|few|TRBV7-9|TRBJ1-5
TGTGCCAGCAGCTTAGGTGGAGGGGTTCAGCCCCAGCATTTT
CASSLGGGVQPQHF
>NA|NA|TRBV7-7|TRBJ2-5
TGTGCTAGCAGCCCCGTAGGGCGAGAGACCCAGTACTTC
CASSPVGRETQYF
>TRBD2|NA|TRBV28|TRBJ2-5
TGTGCCAGCAGAATTACGACCGGGACTAAAGAGACCCAGTACTTC
CASRITTGTKETQYF
>TRBD2|NA|TRBV27|TRBJ2-3
TGTGCCAGCAGTCCCTCGGCGGGGGAATTCGTAGATACGCAGTATTTT
CASSPSAGEFVDTQYF
>NA|few|TRBV4-3|TRBJ1-6
TGCGCCAGCAGCCAAGATCGCAGGGACGCTTATTCACCCCTCCACTTT
CASSQDRRDAYSPLHF
>NA|NA|TRBV5-6|TRBJ2-1
TGTGCCAGCAGCTCGATAAAGGGACTGTTTTACAATGAGCAGTTCTTC
CASSSIKGLFYNEQFF